This entry features one TCR beta chain sequence. Its target is not known. The entirety of the isolated RNA underwent reverse transcription, so expressed TCRB transcripts were sequenced. Clones were read by immunoSEQ multiplex PCR, and TCRdb kept only the in-frame ones, dropping some. The sample shows about 900,000 clones, about a sixth of them seen only once. The entry originates in a study of beta chain features in type 1 diabetes. Study-wide context: About 110 million sorted cells were examined across all samples. General study results and limits: Researchers report that Type 1 diabetes patients had moderately but significantly shorter TCRB CDR3s across all four CD4+ subsets. Researchers reported that naive, central memory and Treg TCRB repertoires appeared more similar in patients than in healthy donors.

V trimming: 10 bases; J trimming: 0 bases; junction bases outside the gene matches: 3. The CDR3 is 13 amino acids. In germline, CDR1 is ENHRY, CDR2 SYGVKD. The sample consisted of naive CD4+ T cells from blood. The V call is TRBV10-3, the J call TRBJ2-1, with 7 bases that match TRBD2. This sequence originates from a young woman in good health. CDR3 in DNA: TGTGCCACTAGCGGACCCTCCTACAATGAGCAGTTCTTC. Translating gives CATSGPSYNEQFF.